This T cell receptor (beta chain) was captured in a study of blood T cell repertoires in COVID-19. Across the study: Collection of acute and convalescent COVID-19 samples took place in the United States, Italy and Spain. T cells, B-cell-depleted T cells, or PBMCs supplied cDNA or gDNA.

Germline V gene sequence: CDR1 LNHDA, CDR2 SQIVND (reference sequence). This CDR3 is built from 15 residues. V was clipped by 5 bases and J by 2 bases; unmatched bases: 5. How the authors handled the data: Amplifying reference gene primers gave estimates of nucleated cell counts. TCRdb keeps only in-frame clones here, not all; method: immunoSEQ multiplex PCR. V, J and clone size reflect that table, while D and trimming were determined from the DNA. The table has under 60,000 clones, about three quarters seen once; the top ten hold about 18%. J is TRBJ2-7 and V is TRBV19, with 11 bases aligning to TRBD2. The sequencing sample was made of peripheral blood. The clonotype was recovered from a human donor with active or convalescent COVID-19. The donor label of this sample is uncertain. CDR3: CASSSSSGRTYEQYF. The CDR3 DNA reads as TGTGCCAGTAGTTCATCTAGCGGGAGGACCTACGAGCAGTACTTC.